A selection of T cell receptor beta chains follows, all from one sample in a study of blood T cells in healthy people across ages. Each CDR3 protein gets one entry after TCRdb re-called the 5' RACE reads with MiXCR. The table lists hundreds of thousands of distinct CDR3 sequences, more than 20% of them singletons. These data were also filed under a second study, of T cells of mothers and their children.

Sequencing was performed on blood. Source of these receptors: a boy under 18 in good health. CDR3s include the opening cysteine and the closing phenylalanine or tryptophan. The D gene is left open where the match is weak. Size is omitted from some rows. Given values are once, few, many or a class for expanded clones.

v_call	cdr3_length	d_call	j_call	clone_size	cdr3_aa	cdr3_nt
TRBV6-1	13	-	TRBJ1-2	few	CASSDRRSYGYTF	TGTGCCAGCAGTGACCGCAGATCCTATGGCTACACCTTC
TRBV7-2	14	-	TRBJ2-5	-	CASSLVGQGETQYF	TGTGCCAGCAGCTTAGTAGGGCAGGGGGAGACCCAGTACTTC
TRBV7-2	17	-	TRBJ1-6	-	CASSLAVGSSYNSPLHF	TGTGCCAGCAGCTTAGCTGTGGGATCCTCCTATAATTCACCCCTCCACTTT
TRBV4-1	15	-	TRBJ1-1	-	CASSLPLGGQGEAFF	TGCGCCAGCAGCCTTCCCCTGGGGGGGCAGGGTGAAGCTTTCTTT
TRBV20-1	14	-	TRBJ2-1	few	CSARVGGALNEQFF	TGCAGTGCTAGAGTAGGGGGGGCGTTAAATGAGCAGTTCTTC
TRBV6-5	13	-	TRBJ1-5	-	CASSETRVQPQHF	TGTGCCAGCAGCGAGACGAGGGTGCAGCCCCAGCATTTT
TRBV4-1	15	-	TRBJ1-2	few	CASNGFDTDIYGYTF	TGCGCCAGCAACGGTTTCGATACAGACATCTATGGCTACACCTTC
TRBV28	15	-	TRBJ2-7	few	CASSLYRRIDYEQYF	TGTGCCAGCAGTTTATATCGGCGGATAGACTACGAGCAGTACTTC
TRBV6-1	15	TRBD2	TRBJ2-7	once	CASSEVAGVSYEQYF	TGTGCCAGCAGTGAAGTAGCGGGGGTCTCCTACGAGCAGTACTTC
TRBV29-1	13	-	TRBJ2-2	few	CSVEVSSAGELFF	TGCAGCGTTGAGGTGTCTAGTGCCGGGGAGCTGTTTTTT
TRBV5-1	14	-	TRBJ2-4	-	CASSLGQSQNIQYF	TGCGCCAGCAGCTTGGGGCAGTCACAAAACATTCAGTACTTC
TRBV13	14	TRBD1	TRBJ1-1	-	CASRKGQLNTEAFF	TGTGCCAGCAGAAAGGGACAGTTGAACACTGAAGCTTTCTTT
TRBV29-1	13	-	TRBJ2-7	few	CSALTVMNYEQYF	TGCAGCGCCCTGACAGTGATGAACTACGAGCAGTACTTC
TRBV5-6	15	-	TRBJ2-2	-	CASSFVWRAAGELFF	TGTGCCAGCAGCTTCGTCTGGAGGGCCGCCGGGGAGCTGTTTTTT
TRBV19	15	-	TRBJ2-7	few	CASSMYGGRGYEQYF	TGTGCCAGTAGTATGTATGGGGGGAGGGGGTACGAGCAGTACTTC
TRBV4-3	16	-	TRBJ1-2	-	CASSQEGCRANYGYTF	TGCGCCAGCAGCCAAGAGGGGTGCAGAGCTAACTATGGCTACACCTTC
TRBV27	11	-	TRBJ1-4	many	CASRLGEKLFF	TGTGCCAGCAGGCTAGGTGAAAAACTGTTTTTT
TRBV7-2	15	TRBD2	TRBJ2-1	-	CASSLKGSREVGQFF	TGTGCCAGCAGCTTAAAAGGGTCGCGGGAGGTGGGGCAGTTCTTC
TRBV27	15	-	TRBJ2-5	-	CASSPLADSQETQYF	TGTGCCAGCAGTCCTTTAGCGGACAGCCAAGAGACCCAGTACTTC
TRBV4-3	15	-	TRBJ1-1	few	CASSERGPPNTEAFF	TGCGCCAGCAGCGAGAGGGGTCCCCCGAACACTGAAGCTTTCTTT
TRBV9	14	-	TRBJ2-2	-	CASSELPNTGELFF	TGTGCCAGCAGCGAACTACCAAACACCGGGGAGCTGTTTTTT
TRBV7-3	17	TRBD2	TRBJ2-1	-	CASSRRLAPGAYNEQFF	TGTGCCAGCAGCCGACGACTAGCCCCGGGAGCTTACAATGAGCAGTTCTTC
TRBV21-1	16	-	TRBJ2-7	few	CASMTGQGPSSYERYF	TGTGCCAGCATGACGGGACAGGGCCCAAGCTCCTACGAGCGGTACTTC
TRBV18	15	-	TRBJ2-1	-	CASSPLGDSYNEQFF	TGTGCCAGCTCACCATTGGGTGATTCCTACAATGAGCAGTTCTTC